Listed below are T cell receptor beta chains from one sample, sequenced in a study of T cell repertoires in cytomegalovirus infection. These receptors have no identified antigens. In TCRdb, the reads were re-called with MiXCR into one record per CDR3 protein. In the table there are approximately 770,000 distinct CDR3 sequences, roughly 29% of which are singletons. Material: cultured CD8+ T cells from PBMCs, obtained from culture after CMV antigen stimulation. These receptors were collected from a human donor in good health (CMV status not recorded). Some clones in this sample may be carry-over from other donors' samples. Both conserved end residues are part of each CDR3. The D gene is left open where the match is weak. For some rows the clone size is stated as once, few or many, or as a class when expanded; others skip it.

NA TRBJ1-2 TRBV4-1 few TGCGCCAGCAGCCCCCTAATGGCAGGGTGGAACTATGGCTACACCTTC CASSPLMAGWNYGYTF
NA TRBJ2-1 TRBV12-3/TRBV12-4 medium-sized TGTGCCAGCAGTCTCCCGGCGGCCTACAATGAGCAGTTCTTC CASSLPAAYNEQFF
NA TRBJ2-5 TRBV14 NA TGTGCCAGCAGCCAAGAGGAACCATTAGAGACCCAGTACTTC CASSQEEPLETQYF
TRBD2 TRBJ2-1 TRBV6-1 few TGTGCCAGCAGCTTCGGACTAGCGGGGTACAATGAGCAGTTCTTC CASSFGLAGYNEQFF
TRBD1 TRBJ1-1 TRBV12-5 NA TGTGCTAGTGCCTCCGGAGGGGGCTACACTGAAGCTTTCTTT CASASGGGYTEAFF
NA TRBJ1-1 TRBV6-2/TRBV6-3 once TGTGCCAGCACCCGCTTTGGGGGGACTGAAGCTTTCTTT CASTRFGGTEAFF
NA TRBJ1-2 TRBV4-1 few TGCGCCAGCAGCCAAGAAGGACGAGAGGACGGCTACACCTTC CASSQEGREDGYTF
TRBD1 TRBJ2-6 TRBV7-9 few TGTGCCAGCAGCTTACAGGGGGCATCCGGGGCCAACGTCCTGACTTTC CASSLQGASGANVLTF
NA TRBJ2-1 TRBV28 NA TGTGCCAGCGCATACCCGAAACTGGGGAGAACGTCCTACAATGAGCAGTTCTTC CASAYPKLGRTSYNEQFF
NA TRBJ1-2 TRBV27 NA TGTGCCACCCGTGACAGCTTAAACTATGGCTACACCTTC CATRDSLNYGYTF
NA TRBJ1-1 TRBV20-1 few TGCAGTGCTAGAGTGAAGGGGAACACTGAAGCTTTCTTT CSARVKGNTEAFF
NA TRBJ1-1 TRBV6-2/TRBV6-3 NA TGTGCCAGCGGACTAGGCTTCGGCACTGAAGCTTTCTTT CASGLGFGTEAFF
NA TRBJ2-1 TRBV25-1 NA TGTGCCAGCAGTGATCCTTCAGGGAAAGAACGAGGGAATGAGCAGTTCTTC CASSDPSGKERGNEQFF
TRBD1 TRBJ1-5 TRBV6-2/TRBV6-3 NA TGTGCCAGCAGTTACTCGACAGGGTCAAGCAATCAGCCCCAGCATTTT CASSYSTGSSNQPQHF